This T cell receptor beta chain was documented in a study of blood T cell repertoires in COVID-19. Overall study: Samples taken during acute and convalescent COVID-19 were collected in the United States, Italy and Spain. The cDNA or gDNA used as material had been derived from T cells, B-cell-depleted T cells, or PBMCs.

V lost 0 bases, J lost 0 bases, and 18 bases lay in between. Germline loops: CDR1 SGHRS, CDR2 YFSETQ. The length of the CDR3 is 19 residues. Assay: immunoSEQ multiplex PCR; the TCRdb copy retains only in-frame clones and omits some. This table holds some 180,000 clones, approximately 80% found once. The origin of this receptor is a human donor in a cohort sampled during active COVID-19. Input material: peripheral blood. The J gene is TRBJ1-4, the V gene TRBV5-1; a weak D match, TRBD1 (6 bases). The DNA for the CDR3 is TGCGCCAGCAGCTTGGCTCGGATTGGACAGTTGGCAACTAATGAAAAACTGTTTTTT. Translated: CASSLARIGQLATNEKLFF.